This T cell receptor beta chain comes out of a study of siplizumab effects on memory and regulatory T cells (dated by TCRdb to the late 2010s). Turning to the overall study: The study looked at the effect of siplizumab, an anti-CD2 antibody, on alloreactive T-cell subsets in allogeneic mixed lymphocyte reactions made from human PBMCs. On the study overall, not on this receptor specifically: Because sequences at frequencies below about 10^-5 were poorly captured, only a minor fraction of alloreactive clones could be mapped back to unstimulated subsets. In reactions with siplizumab, an average of about 69% of mappable alloreactive CD4+ clones were Treg-derived, compared with 25% to 30% in control reactions. Unstimulated naive T cells appeared more diverse than memory T cells, and naive cells seemed to contribute substantially to the alloresponse. The suppressive function of proliferating Tregs from siplizumab cultures was not functionally confirmed. The cumulative frequency of alloreactive sequences that could be traced back to unstimulated CD4+ memory T cells was significantly reduced by siplizumab. About 75-95% of proliferating CD4+ or CD8+ clones could not be given a naive or memory phenotype.

Its CDR3 holds 14 amino acids, cysteine through phenylalanine. Only the CDR3 part of the read is kept: 42 bases, read in frame from the first base. The trim is 3 bases for V and 6 bases for J, with a gap of 12 bases between the germline ends. In the germline V gene, CDR1 corresponds to WSHSY and CDR2 to SAAADI. Sorted unstimulated T cells and proliferating T cells recovered from mixed lymphocyte reactions were subjected to TCRbeta CDR3 sequencing. Fresh whole blood from some ten HLA-typed healthy donors was used as the source from which PBMCs were isolated. Remarks on this clone: Its specific antigen is unknown. Nothing much larger sits one base from this clone, and base qualities are not available.

Library prep was done by the immunoSEQ multiplex PCR assay. Around 92,000 TCR templates per sample were assayed by the deep sequencing platform. Genomic DNA extracted from sorted T cells was used for TCRbeta CDR3 sequencing. In the authors' own workflow: The R programming language was used for clonal analysis of TCRbeta CDR3 data. Alloreactive CD4+ and CD8+ clones were identified by comparing unstimulated samples to CFSE-low samples taken after the reaction. Regulatory or non-regulatory origin was assigned to alloreactive CD4+ clones by matching of sequences to sorted unstimulated Treg and non-Treg repertoires. TCRdb carries this immuneACCESS record with in-frame sequences only. Its versions omit some clonotypes, under half of them owing to an unresolved V gene in the studies checked, with the rest unexplained. From that table come the V and J calls and clone size; the DNA was used to work out D and trimming. This sample lists about 97,000 clones; approximately 90% were detected once. The top ten hold 1% to 1.3% of the sample.

Here the chain combines TRBV10-2 and TRBJ2-1; the D gene assignment is perhaps TRBD1 or TRBD2, with each matching 5 bases. The sample taken for sequencing was CD4+ T cells sorted from blood. The clonotype comes from a human donor in good health. The nucleotide sequence reads TGCGCCAGCAGTGATCTGAGGGACGGCAATGAGCAGTTCTTC. It translates as CASSDLRDGNEQFF.